Presented here are 14 T cell receptor beta chains from one specimen sequenced in a study of shared clonotypes between healthy human individuals. This table comes from immunoSEQ multiplex PCR, and its TCRdb copy is limited to in-frame clones, with some not included. The table shows roughly 550,000 clones, with roughly 95% occurring only once. In the naive CD8 group, cells lacked CD45RO and were positively selected for CCR7, so terminally differentiated effector memory CD45RA+ cells were left out. Input material: naive CD8+ T cells sorted from blood. The receptors derive from a woman aged 25-40 years in good health.

This chain connects TRBV11-2 to TRBJ2-1; D is unresolved. CDR1 and CDR2 (germline): SGHAT, FQNNGV. The CDR3 consists of 11 residues. Trimming removed 4 bases at V and 6 bases at J, with 4 bases between. The chain's CDR3 is CASSSLNEQFF. CDR3 DNA sequence: TGTGCCAGCAGCTCCCTCAATGAGCAGTTCTTC.

The rearrangement joins TRBV28 to TRBJ2-7, with D maybe TRBD1 (6 bases). CDR1 is MDHEN, CDR2 SYDVKM, per germline. Trimming left V 5 bases short and J 3 bases short, with 14 bases between. There are 14 residues in the CDR3. The DNA for the CDR3 is TGTGCCAGCAGTCCCCCCAGGGGATACTACGAGCAGTACTTC. Its protein is CASSPPRGYYEQYF.

The table lists this clone with a count of one. The CDR3 bases are TGTGCCAGCAGCGGCTCCGGGACTAGCGGGCATGAGCAGTTCTTC. It codes for CASSGSGTSGHEQFF. The chain links TRBV9 to TRBJ2-1; 12 bases match TRBD2. V shed 3 bases, J shed 8 bases, and the junction held 6 bases outside the gene matches. In germline, CDR1 is SGDLS, CDR2 YYNGEE. CDR3 length: 15 amino acids.

The chain joins TRBV9 to TRBJ2-5, with TRBD2 identical over 9 bases. The CDR3 has 14 amino acids. Germline CDR1 is SGDLS and CDR2 is YYNGEE. The V and J ends lost 4 bases and 5 bases, in that order; junction bases with no gene match: 6. The CDR3, as DNA: TGTGCCAGCAGCCTGCGGGAGGGAGCGGAGACCCAGTACTTC. It encodes CASSLREGAETQYF.

The CDR3 region has the DNA TGTGCCAGAAAACAGGGGGCTAATCAGCCCCAGCATTTT. Translated, it gives CARKQGANQPQHF. V gene TRBV6-1 combines with J gene TRBJ1-5; 9 nucleotides line up with TRBD1. Per germline, CDR1 MNHNS and CDR2 SASEGT. The length of the CDR3 is 13 residues. Losses at the gene ends were 9 bases for V and 4 bases for J; bases not matched to a gene: 4.

The chain recombines TRBV5-6 with TRBJ1-6, with unresolved D. The germline V gene has CDR1 SGHDT and CDR2 YYEEEE. Trimming stripped 0 bases from V and 15 bases from J, with 16 bases between. This CDR3 spans 14 amino acids. CDR3 in amino acids: CASSLVGGIPDLHF. CDR3 bases: TGTGCCAGCAGCTTGGTGGGCGGTATACCCGACCTCCACTTT.

As to this clone: Sequence at one end of the junction differs from germline and may be a read error. The chain carries TRBV9 and TRBJ1-2; 9 bases fit TRBD1. The CDR3 runs 14 residues. In germline, CDR1 is SGDLS, CDR2 YYNGEE. Here the CDR3 reads CASSVGTGANGYTF. CDR3 bases: TGTGCCAGCAGCGTAGGGACAGGGGCCAATGGGTACACCTTC.

The chain recombines TRBV15 with TRBJ2-7; D gene ambiguous. Looked up from germline, CDR1 is LNHNV and CDR2 is YYDKDF (reference sequence). V was clipped by 2 bases and J by 4 bases, with 18 bases between them. The CDR3 runs 16 residues. CDR3 region: CATSRNKGRLWYEQYF. The DNA of the CDR3 is TGTGCCACCAGCAGAAACAAAGGTCGCCTCTGGTACGAGCAGTACTTC.

The chain combines TRBV5-1 with TRBJ2-1; D not resolved. Germline CDR1 SGHRS, CDR2 YFSETQ. V shed 4 bases and J shed 8 bases, with 16 bases lying between them. This CDR3 contains 14 residues. The CDR3 DNA sequence: TGCGCCAGCAGCCCGGCCGGACGGCCAGATGAGCAGTTCTTC. Translated, it gives CASSPAGRPDEQFF.

The chain carries TRBV7-8 and TRBJ2-1; 7 nucleotides agree with TRBD2. V was pared by 1 base and J by 3 bases, with 12 bases of the junction left unmatched. Germline lookup yields CDR1 SGHVS and CDR2 FQNEAQ. The CDR3 sequence is 18 residues long. The chain's CDR3 is CASSLVTTGGGDYNEQFF. The CDR3 DNA reads as TGTGCCAGCAGCTTAGTGACGACGGGGGGAGGGGACTACAATGAGCAGTTCTTC.

V and J are TRBV28 and TRBJ2-2; D is undetermined. CDR1 MDHEN and CDR2 SYDVKM come from the germline V gene. This CDR3 spans 15 amino acids. Trimming cost V 6 bases and J 2 bases, with 13 bases left between them. CDR3 in amino acids: CASRILSGNTGELFF. CDR3 sequence (DNA): TGTGCCAGCAGAATCCTGTCAGGAAACACCGGGGAGCTGTTTTTT.

The chain joins TRBV5-1 to TRBJ2-7, with D possibly matching TRBD1 (6 bases). V was shortened by 4 bases and J by 2 bases, with 13 bases between the two germline ends. CDR3 length: 14 residues. Germline-derived CDR1 and CDR2 are SGHRS and YFSETQ. CDR3 sequence reads: CASSIDRTAYEQYF. The CDR3 nucleotides read TGCGCCAGCAGCATAGACAGGACAGCCTACGAGCAGTACTTC.

The V gene is TRBV5-8, the J gene TRBJ2-4; the match to TRBD2 covers 14 bases. Trimming at V came to 4 bases and at J to 7 bases, leaving 7 bases not matched to a gene. The CDR3 has 16 amino acids. In germline, CDR1 is SGHTS, CDR2 YDEGEE. The CDR3 loop reads CASSGGTSGRGNIQYF. The CDR3 coding sequence is TGTGCCAGCAGCGGGGGGACTAGCGGGAGAGGGAACATTCAGTACTTC.

The chain uses TRBV5-1 and TRBJ2-1; TRBD2 matches at 10 bases. Germline V lookup: CDR1 SGHRS, CDR2 YFSETQ. V shed 1 base, J shed 8 bases, and the junction held 6 bases outside the gene matches. The CDR3 consists of 15 residues. The CDR3 region has the DNA TGCGCCAGCAGCTTGCGAGCGGGAGGGCCCGATGAGCAGTTCTTC. Translation: CASSLRAGGPDEQFF.